Each of the 9 T cell receptor beta chains below was sequenced from the same sample in a study of cytomegalovirus exposure and HLA in healthy donors. The PCR made use of 60 Vbeta and 13 Jbeta primers. Some clones are missing from TCRdb's copy, which holds only in-frame ones; the method was immunoSEQ multiplex PCR. The sample lists 150,000 to 200,000 clones, around 83% occurring once. What was sequenced was PBMCs. The receptors come from a man aged 35 to 55 in good health and CMV-seropositive.

The chain has TRBV10-3 and TRBJ1-4; D is unresolved. V was cut by 6 bases and J by 5 bases, with 13 bases left in between. Germline CDR1 reads ENHRY; CDR2 reads SYGVKD. The CDR3 covers 14 residues. CDR3 nucleotides: TGTGCCATCAGAAGAGACGGAGGGAATGAAAAACTGTTTTTT. It codes for CAIRRDGGNEKLFF.

This clone was detected only once. The chain is built from TRBV27 and TRBJ1-1; D may be TRBD1 (6 bases). The length of the CDR3 is 14 residues. The germline gives CDR1 MNHEY, CDR2 SMNVEV (reference sequence). Trimming removed 5 bases at V and 4 bases at J, with 14 bases between. CDR3 protein: CASSPRQASTEAFF. The CDR3 DNA reads TGTGCCAGCAGTCCTAGACAGGCGAGCACTGAAGCTTTCTTT.

The rearrangement links TRBV9 to TRBJ2-1; D may be TRBD1 (5 bases). Germline CDR1 SGDLS, CDR2 YYNGEE. This CDR3 is built from 15 residues. V dropped 2 bases and J dropped 3 bases, with 12 bases sitting between them. CDR3 nucleotide sequence: TGTGCCAGCAGCGTCGCCCAGGGTATCTACAATGAGCAGTTCTTC. Its translation is CASSVAQGIYNEQFF.

The CDR3 nucleotides read TGTGCCAGTAGTGGACAGGGCTCGCAGCCCCAGCATTTT. It specifies CASSGQGSQPQHF. The J gene is TRBJ1-5, the V gene TRBV19, with 8 bases lining up with TRBD1. The CDR3 covers 13 residues. CDR1 and CDR2 (germline): LNHDA, SQIVND (reference sequence). The V gene end was trimmed by 5 bases and the J gene end by 7 bases; junction bases not matched to a gene: 4.

This rearrangement joins TRBV2 to TRBJ1-4, with TRBD1 as a possible D gene (6 bases). The CDR3 runs 19 residues. From germline, CDR1 is SNHLY and CDR2 FYNNEI. V lost 2 bases to trimming and J lost 3 bases, with 22 bases between them. This chain's CDR3 is CASSETHNMGGLANEKLFF. The CDR3 DNA follows: TGTGCCAGCAGTGAAACGCACAACATGGGGGGGCTGGCTAATGAAAAACTGTTTTTT.

The gene calls are TRBV5-1 and TRBJ2-1, with TRBD2 matching 7 bases. Germline V gene sequence: CDR1 SGHRS, CDR2 YFSETQ. This CDR3 has 12 residues. J was trimmed by 4 bases and V by 7 bases; bases with no gene match: 2. The CDR3, as DNA: TGCGCCAGCTTGGGACTATACAATGAGCAGTTCTTC. This sequence encodes CASLGLYNEQFF. Full variable domain (rest looked up from reference TRBV5-1 and TRBJ2-1): KAGVTQTPRYLIKTRGQQVTLSCSPISGHRSVSWYQQTPGQGLQFLFEYFSETQRNKGNFPGRFSGRQFSNSRSEMNVSTLELGDSALYLCASLGLYNEQFFGPGTRLTVL.

This chain joins TRBV7-8 and TRBJ2-7, with TRBD2 matching over 8 bases. The V segment lost 5 bases and the J segment 1 base; nucleotides outside the gene matches: 10. Germline V gene data show CDR1 as SGHVS and CDR2 as FQNEAQ. This CDR3 region has 16 residues. In DNA, the CDR3 is TGTGCCAGCAGCCAACAAACTAGCGGCAGATCCTACGAGCAGTACTTC. Translated, it gives CASSQQTSGRSYEQYF.

The rearrangement uses TRBV6-6 and TRBJ1-4; possibly TRBD1 for D (5 bases). The germline V and J ends were trimmed by 6 bases and 8 bases, with 10 bases remaining between them. Germline assignment: CDR1 MNHNY and CDR2 SVGAGI (reference sequence). This CDR3 has 12 residues. The CDR3 region has the DNA TGTGCCAGCAGCCCCGGGGGGGAAAAACTGTTTTTT. Translating gives CASSPGGEKLFF.

The V and J genes are TRBV28 and TRBJ2-7; a weak D match, TRBD1 (6 bases). Germline loops: CDR1 MDHEN, CDR2 SYDVKM. V gave up 5 bases and J gave up 4 bases, with 18 bases separating them. CDR3 length: 15 residues. CDR3: CASSPLGARVYEQYF. The CDR3 nucleotides are TGTGCCAGCAGTCCTCTGGGGGCGCGGGTTTACGAGCAGTACTTC. The full variable domain, with the rest looked up from reference TRBV28 and TRBJ2-7, is DVKVTQSSRYLVKRTGEKVFLECVQDMDHENMFWYRQDPGLGLRLIYFSYDVKMKEKGDIPEGYSVSREKKERFSLILESASTNQTSMYLCASSPLGARVYEQYFGPGTRLTVT.